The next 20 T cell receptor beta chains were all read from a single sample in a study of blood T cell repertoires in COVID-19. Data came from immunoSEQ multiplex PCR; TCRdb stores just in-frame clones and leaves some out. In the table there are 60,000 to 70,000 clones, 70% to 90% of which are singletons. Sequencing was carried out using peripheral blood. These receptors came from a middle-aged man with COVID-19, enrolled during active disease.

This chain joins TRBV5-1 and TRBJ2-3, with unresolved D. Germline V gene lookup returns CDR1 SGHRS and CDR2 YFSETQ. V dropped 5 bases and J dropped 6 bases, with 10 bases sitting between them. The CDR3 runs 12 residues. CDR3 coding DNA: TGCGCCAGCAGTTCTCAGAGGGATACGCAGTATTTT. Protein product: CASSSQRDTQYF.

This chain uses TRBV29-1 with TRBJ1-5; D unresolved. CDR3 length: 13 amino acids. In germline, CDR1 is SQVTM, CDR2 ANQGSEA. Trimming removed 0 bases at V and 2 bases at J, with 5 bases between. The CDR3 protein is CSVEETRNQPQHF. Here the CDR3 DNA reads TGCAGCGTTGAAGAGACACGCAATCAGCCCCAGCATTTT.

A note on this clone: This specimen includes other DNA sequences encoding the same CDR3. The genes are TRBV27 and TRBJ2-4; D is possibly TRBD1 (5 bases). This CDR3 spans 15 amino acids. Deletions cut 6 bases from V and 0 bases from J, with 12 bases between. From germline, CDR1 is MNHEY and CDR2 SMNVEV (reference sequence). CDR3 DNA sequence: TGTGCCAGCAGGGAGCAGGGATTAGCCAAAAACATTCAGTACTTC. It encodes CASREQGLAKNIQYF.

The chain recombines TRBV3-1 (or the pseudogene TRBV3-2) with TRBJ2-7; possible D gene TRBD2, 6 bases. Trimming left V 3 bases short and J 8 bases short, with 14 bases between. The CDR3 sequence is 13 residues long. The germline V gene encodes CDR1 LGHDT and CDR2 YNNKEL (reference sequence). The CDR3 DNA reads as TGTGCCAGCAGCCACGGCGGGACCCTTAAGCAGTACTTC. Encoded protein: CASSHGGTLKQYF.

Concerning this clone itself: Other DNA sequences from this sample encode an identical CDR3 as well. The CDR3 coding sequence is TGTGCCAGCAGCTTCACCTACGAGCAGTACTTC. Its translation: CASSFTYEQYF. The chain combines TRBV11-2 with TRBJ2-7, with D unresolved. Trimming removed 3 bases from V and 2 bases from J, with 2 bases in between. Germline CDR1 is SGHAT and CDR2 is FQNNGV. This CDR3 has 11 residues.

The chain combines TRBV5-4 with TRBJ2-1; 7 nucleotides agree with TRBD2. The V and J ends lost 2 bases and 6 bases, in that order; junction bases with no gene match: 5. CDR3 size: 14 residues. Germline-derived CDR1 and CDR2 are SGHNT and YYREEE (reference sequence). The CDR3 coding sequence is TGTGCCAGCAGCTTTAGCGGGTACATCAATGAGCAGTTCTTC. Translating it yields CASSFSGYINEQFF.

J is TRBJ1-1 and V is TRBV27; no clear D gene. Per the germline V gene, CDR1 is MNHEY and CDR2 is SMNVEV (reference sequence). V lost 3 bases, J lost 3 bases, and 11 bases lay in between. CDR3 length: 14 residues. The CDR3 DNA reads TGTGCCAGCAGTTTGGCGGGCAGCTACACTGAAGCTTTCTTT. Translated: CASSLAGSYTEAFF.

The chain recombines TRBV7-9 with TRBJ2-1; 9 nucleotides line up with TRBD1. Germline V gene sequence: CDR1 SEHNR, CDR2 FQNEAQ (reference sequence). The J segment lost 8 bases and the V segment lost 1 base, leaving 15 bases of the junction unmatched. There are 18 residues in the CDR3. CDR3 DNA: TGTGCCAGCAGCTTAGGTCGGGACAGGGCTAGACGGTTCGATGAGCAGTTCTTC. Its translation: CASSLGRDRARRFDEQFF.

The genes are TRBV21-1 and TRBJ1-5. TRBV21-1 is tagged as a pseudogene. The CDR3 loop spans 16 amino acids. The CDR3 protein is CASREVGGLGHQPQHF. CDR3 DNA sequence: TGTGCCAGCAGAGAGGTGGGAGGACTAGGGCATCAGCCCCAGCATTTT.

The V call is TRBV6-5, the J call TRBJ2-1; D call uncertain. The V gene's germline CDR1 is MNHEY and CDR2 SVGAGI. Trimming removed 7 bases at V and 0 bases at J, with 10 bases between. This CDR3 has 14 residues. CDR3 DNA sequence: TGTGCCAGCATGCAAAAGAGCTCCTACAATGAGCAGTTCTTC. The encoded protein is CASMQKSSYNEQFF.

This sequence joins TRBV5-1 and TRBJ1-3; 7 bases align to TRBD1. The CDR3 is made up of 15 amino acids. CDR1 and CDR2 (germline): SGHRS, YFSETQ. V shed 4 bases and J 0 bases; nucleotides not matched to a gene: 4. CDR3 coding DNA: TGCGCCAGCAGCCGGGACAGCAACTCTGGAAACACCATATATTTT. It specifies CASSRDSNSGNTIYF. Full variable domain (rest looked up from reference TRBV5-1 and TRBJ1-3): KAGVTQTPRYLIKTRGQQVTLSCSPISGHRSVSWYQQTPGQGLQFLFEYFSETQRNKGNFPGRFSGRQFSNSRSEMNVSTLELGDSALYLCASSRDSNSGNTIYFGEGSWLTVV.

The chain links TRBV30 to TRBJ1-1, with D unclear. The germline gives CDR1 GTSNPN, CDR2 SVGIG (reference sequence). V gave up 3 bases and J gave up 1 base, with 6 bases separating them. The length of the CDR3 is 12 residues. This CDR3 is CAWSEGNTEAFF. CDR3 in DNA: TGTGCCTGGAGCGAGGGGAACACTGAAGCTTTCTTT.

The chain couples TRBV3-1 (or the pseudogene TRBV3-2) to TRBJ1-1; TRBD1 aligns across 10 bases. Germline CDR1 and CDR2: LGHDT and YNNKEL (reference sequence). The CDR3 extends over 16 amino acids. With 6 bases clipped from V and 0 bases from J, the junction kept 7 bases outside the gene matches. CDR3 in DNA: TGTGCCAGCAGTCCCGGACAGGGGGGCTTGAACACTGAAGCTTTCTTT. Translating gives CASSPGQGGLNTEAFF.

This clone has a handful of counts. DNA for the CDR3: TGTGCCAGCAGTTCGGTGACTCAGGGGCAGACTGAAGCTTTCTTT. Translation: CASSSVTQGQTEAFF. The chain combines TRBV6-2 or TRBV6-3 with TRBJ1-1; tentative D call: TRBD1 (6 bases). Germline assignment: CDR1 MNHEY and CDR2 SVGEGT. Trimming cost V 4 bases and J 5 bases, with 17 bases left between them. The CDR3 consists of 15 residues.

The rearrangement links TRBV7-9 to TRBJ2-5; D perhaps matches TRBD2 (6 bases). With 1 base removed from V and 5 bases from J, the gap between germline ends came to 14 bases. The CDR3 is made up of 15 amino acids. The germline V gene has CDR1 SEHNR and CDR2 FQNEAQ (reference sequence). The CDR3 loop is CASSLELPGLETQYF. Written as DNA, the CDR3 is TGTGCCAGCAGCTTAGAGTTGCCGGGACTGGAGACCCAGTACTTC.

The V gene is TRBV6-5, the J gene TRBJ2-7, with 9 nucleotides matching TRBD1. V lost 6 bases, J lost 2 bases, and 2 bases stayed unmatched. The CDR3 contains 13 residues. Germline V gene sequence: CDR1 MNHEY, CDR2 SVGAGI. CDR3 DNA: TGTGCCAGCAGGGGACAGGGCACCTACGAGCAGTACTTC. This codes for CASRGQGTYEQYF.

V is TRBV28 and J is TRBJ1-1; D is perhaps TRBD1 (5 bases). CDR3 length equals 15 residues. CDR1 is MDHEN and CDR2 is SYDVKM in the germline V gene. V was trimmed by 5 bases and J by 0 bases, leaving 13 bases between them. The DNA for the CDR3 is TGTGCCAGCAGTCCGTGGGGGGAGGTGAACACTGAAGCTTTCTTT. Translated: CASSPWGEVNTEAFF.

The CDR3 nucleotides read TGTGCCATCAGTGAAGGGGATTGGGGATTCTACGAGCAGTACTTC. Translating gives CAISEGDWGFYEQYF. V usage is TRBV10-3 and J usage is TRBJ2-7, with a tentative D call TRBD1 (5 bases). V lost 3 bases, J lost 3 bases, and 15 bases lay in between. CDR3 length: 15 amino acids. Germline V lookup: CDR1 ENHRY, CDR2 SYGVKD.

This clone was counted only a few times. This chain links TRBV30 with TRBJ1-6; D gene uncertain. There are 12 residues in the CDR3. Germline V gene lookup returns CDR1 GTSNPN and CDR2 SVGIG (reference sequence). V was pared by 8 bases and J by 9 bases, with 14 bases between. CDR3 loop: CASDGGPSPLHF. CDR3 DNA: TGTGCCAGCGATGGCGGCCCTTCACCCCTCCACTTT.

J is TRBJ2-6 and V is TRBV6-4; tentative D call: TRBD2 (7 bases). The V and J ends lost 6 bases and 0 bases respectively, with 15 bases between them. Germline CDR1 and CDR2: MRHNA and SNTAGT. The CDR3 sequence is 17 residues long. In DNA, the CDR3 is TGTGCCAGCAGCCCCGGGGGGCATCGCTCTGGGGCCAACGTCCTGACTTTC. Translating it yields CASSPGGHRSGANVLTF.